This T cell receptor (beta chain) was sequenced during a study of beta chain features in type 1 diabetes. Study overall: Examination covered 100 million to 140 million sorted cells spanning all samples. Broader study findings: When VDJ junctions were examined, type 1 diabetes patients showed fewer insertions and more deletions. Type 1 diabetes patients showed a moderate but significant shortening of TCRB CDR3s in all four CD4+ subsets.

The isolated RNA, all of it, was reverse transcribed, so expressed TCRB transcripts were what got sequenced. Profiling relied on immunoSEQ multiplex PCR, and the TCRdb table lists in-frame clones only, not all of them. The sample records 500,000 to 800,000 clones, around 12% being singletons. CDR3 length equals 15 residues. Germline V CDR1 and CDR2: MNHEY, SMNVEV (reference sequence). Trimming removed 0 bases at V and 5 bases at J, with 11 bases between. This clone was seen more than once but under ten times. Its cognate antigen is unknown. The chain couples TRBV27 to TRBJ1-5; D might be TRBD1 (6 bases). This TCR was sampled from a man aged 25 to 40 with type 1 diabetes. Sample: naive CD4+ T cells from blood. This CDR3 is CASSLSGGLYQPQHF. DNA of the CDR3: TGTGCCAGCAGTTTATCGGGGGGGCTTTATCAGCCCCAGCATTTT.